These T cell receptor beta chains were read from a single sample in a study of control samples from healthy donors and cancer patients. Assay: immunoSEQ multiplex PCR; the TCRdb copy retains only in-frame clones and omits some. The sample consists of approximately 140,000 clones, 80% to 95% of them appearing once. Source material: blood. All receptors come from a man aged 25-45 years in good health. Both conserved end residues are part of each CDR3. The D gene is left open where the match is weak. Not every row has a clone size; where given, it reads once, few, many or a size class.

clone_size	d_call	v_call	j_call	cdr3_nt	cdr3_aa
-	-	TRBV5-5	TRBJ2-3	TGTGCCAGCAGCCCCGACCGGGGACGCACAGATACGCAGTATTTT	CASSPDRGRTDTQYF
once	-	TRBV10-3	TRBJ2-1	TGTGCCATCAGTGCACAGGACTCCTACAATGAGCAGTTCTTC	CAISAQDSYNEQFF
-	-	TRBV20-1	TRBJ2-7	TGCAGTGCCAGTAGATCTAGAAAAACCGAGCAGTACTTC	CSASRSRKTEQYF
once	-	TRBV18	TRBJ1-1	TGTGCCAGCTCACCAGGGGGCAGGGCTCGAAATACTGAAGCTTTCTTT	CASSPGGRARNTEAFF
-	-	TRBV5-6	TRBJ2-1	TGTGCCAGCAGAATTGGGGGTTTCTACAATGAGCAGTTCTTC	CASRIGGFYNEQFF
once	-	TRBV28	TRBJ1-1	TGTGCCAGCATCAATTCAATTAAAGCTTTCTTT	CASINSIKAFF
-	TRBD2	TRBV5-4	TRBJ2-1	TGTGCCAGCACCACTAGCGGGAGAGGTTACAATGAGCAGTTCTTC	CASTTSGRGYNEQFF
-	-	TRBV6-5	TRBJ2-1	TGTGCCAGCATTTTGACGGTCAGCTCCTACAATGAGCAGTTCTTC	CASILTVSSYNEQFF
once	-	TRBV28	TRBJ2-1	TGTGCCAGCTTAGTGAACAATGAGCAGTTCTTC	CASLVNNEQFF
-	-	TRBV9	TRBJ1-2	TGTGCCAGCAGCGTTGGGATAGGGTTGAGGTATGGCTACACCTTC	CASSVGIGLRYGYTF
once	TRBD2	TRBV28	TRBJ2-5	TGTGCCAGCAGGAGACTAGCGGGAGCGGAGACCCAGTACTTC	CASRRLAGAETQYF
-	TRBD2	TRBV2	TRBJ2-1	TGTGCCAGCAGCGGGACTAGCTTCGATGAGCAGTTCTTC	CASSGTSFDEQFF
-	-	TRBV5-1	TRBJ2-3	TGCGCCAGCAGCTTGGAAGATACGCAGTATTTT	CASSLEDTQYF
-	-	TRBV30	TRBJ2-2	TGTGCCTGGAGACCGAGGGGGGCTTACACCGGGGAGCTGTTTTTT	CAWRPRGAYTGELFF
-	TRBD2	TRBV11-3	TRBJ2-3	TGTGCCAGCAGCTTATTCAGCGGGATGGGAACAGATACGCAGTATTTT	CASSLFSGMGTDTQYF
once	-	TRBV18	TRBJ2-3	TGTGCCAGCTCACCATGGGCTAGCGCAGATACGCAGTATTTT	CASSPWASADTQYF
-	-	TRBV6-5	TRBJ1-2	TGTGCCAGCAGCGCCTTTTTTTTGGGACACTATGGCTACACCTTC	CASSAFFLGHYGYTF
-	-	TRBV29-1	TRBJ1-1	TGCAGCGTGGAGGACGTTCTGAACACTGAAGCTTTCTTT	CSVEDVLNTEAFF
-	TRBD1	TRBV7-3	TRBJ1-5	TGTGCCAGCAGCTCCCCGGAGATGGACAGGGGGGATAAGAATCAGCCCCAGCATTTT	CASSSPEMDRGDKNQPQHF
once	-	TRBV9	TRBJ1-1	TGTGCCAGCAGCGAAGGGGGACGGAGGAACACTGAAGCTTTCTTT	CASSEGGRRNTEAFF
-	-	TRBV18	TRBJ2-6	TGTGCCAGCTCGAACCCCGAGGCTGGGGCCAACGTCCTGACTTTC	CASSNPEAGANVLTF
-	-	TRBV11-3	TRBJ2-1	TGTGCCAGCAGCTTACGGATTTGGGCTAGCGACTCCTACAATGAGCAGTTCTTC	CASSLRIWASDSYNEQFF
-	-	TRBV6-6	TRBJ1-6	TGTGCCAGCAGTTACGGACAGACATTACATAATTCACCCCTCCACTTT	CASSYGQTLHNSPLHF
-	-	TRBV2	TRBJ1-6	TGTGCCAGCAGTGGGCCCTCCGCGTCACCCCTCCACTTT	CASSGPSASPLHF
-	-	TRBV6-2/TRBV6-3	TRBJ2-7	TGTGCCAGCAGCACTTCCTACGAGCAGTACTTC	CASSTSYEQYF
-	TRBD2	TRBV2	TRBJ2-2	TGTGCCAGCAGTGAACGGGGGAGGGCGACCGGGGAGCTGTTTTTT	CASSERGRATGELFF
-	-	TRBV4-1	TRBJ1-6	TGCGCCAGCAGCCAAGACCTCCGGGTCTCAGCCCTCCACTTT	CASSQDLRVSALHF